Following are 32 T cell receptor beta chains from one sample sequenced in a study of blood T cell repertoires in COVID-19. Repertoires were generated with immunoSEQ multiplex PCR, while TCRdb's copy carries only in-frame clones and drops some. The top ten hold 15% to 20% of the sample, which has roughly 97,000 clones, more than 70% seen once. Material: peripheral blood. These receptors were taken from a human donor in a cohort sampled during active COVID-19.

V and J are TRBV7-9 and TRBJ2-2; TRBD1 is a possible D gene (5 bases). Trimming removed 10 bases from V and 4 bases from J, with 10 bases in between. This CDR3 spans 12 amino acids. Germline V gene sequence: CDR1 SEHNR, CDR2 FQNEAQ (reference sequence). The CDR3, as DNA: TGTGCCATTACCAGGGTCACCGGGGAGCTGTTTTTT. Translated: CAITRVTGELFF.

The CDR3 bases are TGTGCCAGCAGTTTGGGCAGAGTCCCGGGGCAGCCCCAGCATTTT. Protein sequence: CASSLGRVPGQPQHF. The chain links TRBV6-5 to TRBJ1-5; D is uncertain. This CDR3 is 15 amino acids long. Per germline, CDR1 MNHEY and CDR2 SVGAGI. Deletions cut 4 bases from V and 7 bases from J, with 17 bases between.

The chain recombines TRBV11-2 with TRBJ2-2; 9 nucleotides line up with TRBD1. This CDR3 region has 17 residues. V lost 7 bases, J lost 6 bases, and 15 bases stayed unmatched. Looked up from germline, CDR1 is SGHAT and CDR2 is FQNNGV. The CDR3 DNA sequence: TGTGCCAGCACCCCCGCCTTTGGACAGGGGTTCCCCGGGGAGCTGTTTTTT. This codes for CASTPAFGQGFPGELFF.

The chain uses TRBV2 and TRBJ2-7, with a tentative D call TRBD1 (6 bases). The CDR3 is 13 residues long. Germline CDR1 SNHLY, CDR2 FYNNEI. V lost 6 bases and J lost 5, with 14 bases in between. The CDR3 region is CASSTGRYNEQYF. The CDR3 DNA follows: TGTGCCAGCAGCACAGGGCGTTACAACGAGCAGTACTTC.

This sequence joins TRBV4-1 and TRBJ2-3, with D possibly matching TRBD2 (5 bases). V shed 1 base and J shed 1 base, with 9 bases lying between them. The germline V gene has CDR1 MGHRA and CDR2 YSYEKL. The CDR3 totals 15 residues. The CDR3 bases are TGCGCCAGCAGCCAAGGGGGAGCCCGCACAGATACGCAGTATTTT. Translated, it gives CASSQGGARTDTQYF.

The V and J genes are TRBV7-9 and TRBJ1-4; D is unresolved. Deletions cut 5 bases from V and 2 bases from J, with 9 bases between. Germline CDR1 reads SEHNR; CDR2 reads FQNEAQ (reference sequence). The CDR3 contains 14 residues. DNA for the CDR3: TGTGCCAGCAGCCTGGGGAGGACTAATGAAAAACTGTTTTTT. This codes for CASSLGRTNEKLFF.

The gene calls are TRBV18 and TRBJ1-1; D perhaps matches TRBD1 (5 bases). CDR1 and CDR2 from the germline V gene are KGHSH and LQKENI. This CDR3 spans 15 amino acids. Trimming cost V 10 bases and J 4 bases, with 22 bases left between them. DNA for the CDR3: TGTGCCACCTCGGCCACAGCAGGGTGGGGCACTGAAGCTTTCTTT. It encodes CATSATAGWGTEAFF.

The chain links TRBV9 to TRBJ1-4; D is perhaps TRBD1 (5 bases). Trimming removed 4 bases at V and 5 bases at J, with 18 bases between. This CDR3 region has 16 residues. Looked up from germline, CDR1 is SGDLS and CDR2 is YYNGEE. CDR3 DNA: TGTGCCAGCAGCTGGGGCCCGTCAGACTCAAATGAAAAACTGTTTTTT. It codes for CASSWGPSDSNEKLFF.

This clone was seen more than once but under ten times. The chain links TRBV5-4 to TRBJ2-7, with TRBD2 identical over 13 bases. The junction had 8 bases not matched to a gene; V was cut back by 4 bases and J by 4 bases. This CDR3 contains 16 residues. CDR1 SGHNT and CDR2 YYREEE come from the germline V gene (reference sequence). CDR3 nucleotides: TGTGCCAGCAGCCCGCGGACTAGCGGGAGTGCTTACGAGCAGTACTTC. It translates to CASSPRTSGSAYEQYF.

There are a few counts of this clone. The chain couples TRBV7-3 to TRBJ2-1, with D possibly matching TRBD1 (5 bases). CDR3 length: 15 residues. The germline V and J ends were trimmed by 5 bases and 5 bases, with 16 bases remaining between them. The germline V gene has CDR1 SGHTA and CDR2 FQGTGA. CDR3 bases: TGTGCCAGCAGCCCTGGCCGGAGCAGGGACAATGAGCAGTTCTTC. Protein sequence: CASSPGRSRDNEQFF.

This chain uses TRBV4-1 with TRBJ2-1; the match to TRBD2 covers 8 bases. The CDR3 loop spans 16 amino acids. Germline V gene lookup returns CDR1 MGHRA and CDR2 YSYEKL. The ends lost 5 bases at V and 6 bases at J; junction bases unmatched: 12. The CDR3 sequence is CASSSGGGNQGNEQFF. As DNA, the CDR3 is TGCGCCAGCAGCTCAGGCGGGGGGAACCAAGGCAATGAGCAGTTCTTC.

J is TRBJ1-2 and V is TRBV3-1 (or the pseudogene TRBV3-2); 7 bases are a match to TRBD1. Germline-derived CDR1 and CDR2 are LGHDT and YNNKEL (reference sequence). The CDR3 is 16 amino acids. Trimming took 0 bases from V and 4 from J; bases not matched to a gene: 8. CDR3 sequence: CASSQERTGAGYGYTF. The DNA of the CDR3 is TGTGCCAGCAGCCAAGAACGCACAGGGGCCGGCTATGGCTACACCTTC.

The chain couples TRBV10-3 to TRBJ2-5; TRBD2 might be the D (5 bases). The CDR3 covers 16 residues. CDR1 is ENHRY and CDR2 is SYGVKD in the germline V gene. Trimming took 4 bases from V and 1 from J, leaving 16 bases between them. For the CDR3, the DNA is TGTGCCATCAGTGCAGTCTCCCAACGGGGCCAAGAGACCCAGTACTTC. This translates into CAISAVSQRGQETQYF.

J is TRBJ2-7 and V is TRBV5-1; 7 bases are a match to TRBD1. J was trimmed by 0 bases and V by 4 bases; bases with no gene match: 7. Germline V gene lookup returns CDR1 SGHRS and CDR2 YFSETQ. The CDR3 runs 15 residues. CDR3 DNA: TGCGCCAGCAGCGTGGACAGGACCTACTCCTACGAGCAGTACTTC. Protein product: CASSVDRTYSYEQYF.

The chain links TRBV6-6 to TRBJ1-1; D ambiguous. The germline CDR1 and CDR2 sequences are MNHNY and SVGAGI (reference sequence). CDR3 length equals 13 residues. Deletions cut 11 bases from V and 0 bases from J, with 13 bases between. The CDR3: CAAQLGVNTEAFF. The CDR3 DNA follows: TGTGCCGCTCAACTCGGGGTGAACACTGAAGCTTTCTTT.

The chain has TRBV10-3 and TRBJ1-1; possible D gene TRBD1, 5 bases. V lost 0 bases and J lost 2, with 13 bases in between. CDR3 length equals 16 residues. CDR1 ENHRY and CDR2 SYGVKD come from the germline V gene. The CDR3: CAISESKGQGNTEAFF. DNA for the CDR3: TGTGCCATCAGTGAGTCAAAGGGGCAGGGCAACACTGAAGCTTTCTTT.

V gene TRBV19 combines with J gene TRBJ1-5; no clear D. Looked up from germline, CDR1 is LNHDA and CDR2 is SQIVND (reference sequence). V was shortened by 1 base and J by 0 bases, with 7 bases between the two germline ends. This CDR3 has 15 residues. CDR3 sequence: CASSIGVYSNQPQHF. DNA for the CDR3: TGTGCCAGTAGTATAGGTGTCTATAGCAATCAGCCCCAGCATTTT.

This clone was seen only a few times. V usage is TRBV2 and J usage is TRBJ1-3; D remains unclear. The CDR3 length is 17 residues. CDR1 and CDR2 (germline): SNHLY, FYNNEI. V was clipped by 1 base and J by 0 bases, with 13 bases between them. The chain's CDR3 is CASSEDRRLISGNTIYF. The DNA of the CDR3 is TGTGCCAGCAGTGAAGATCGCAGGCTTATCTCTGGAAACACCATATATTTT.

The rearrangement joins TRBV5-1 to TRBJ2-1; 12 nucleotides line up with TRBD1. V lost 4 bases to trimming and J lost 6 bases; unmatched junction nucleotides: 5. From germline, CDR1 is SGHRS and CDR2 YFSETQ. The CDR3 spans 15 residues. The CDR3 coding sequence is TGCGCCAGCAGCGGGGGACAGGGGGCCCGCAATGAGCAGTTCTTC. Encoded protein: CASSGGQGARNEQFF. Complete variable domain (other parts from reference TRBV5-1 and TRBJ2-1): KAGVTQTPRYLIKTRGQQVTLSCSPISGHRSVSWYQQTPGQGLQFLFEYFSETQRNKGNFPGRFSGRQFSNSRSEMNVSTLELGDSALYLCASSGGQGARNEQFFGPGTRLTVL.

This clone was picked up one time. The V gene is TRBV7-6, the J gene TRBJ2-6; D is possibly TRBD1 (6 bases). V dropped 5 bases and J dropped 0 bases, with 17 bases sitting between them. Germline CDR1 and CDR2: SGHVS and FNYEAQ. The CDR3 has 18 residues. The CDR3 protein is CASSPRQAIRSGANVLTF. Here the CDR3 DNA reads TGTGCCAGCAGCCCTAGACAGGCGATTCGCTCTGGGGCCAACGTCCTGACTTTC.

The CDR3 DNA sequence: TGTGCCATCAGCCCGGGACTAGCGGGAGGACTAGAATCGAACACCGGGGAGCTGTTTTTT. Translating it yields CAISPGLAGGLESNTGELFF. The chain employs TRBV10-3 and TRBJ2-2, with TRBD2 matching over 15 bases. CDR3 size: 20 residues. V trimming: 6 bases; J trimming: 0 bases; junction bases outside the gene matches: 11. CDR1 is ENHRY and CDR2 is SYGVKD in the germline V gene.

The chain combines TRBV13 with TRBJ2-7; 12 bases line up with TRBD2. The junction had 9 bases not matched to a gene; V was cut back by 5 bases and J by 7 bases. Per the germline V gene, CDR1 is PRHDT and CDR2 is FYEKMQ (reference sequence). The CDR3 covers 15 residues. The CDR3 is CASSHLAGGRREQYF. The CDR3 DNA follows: TGTGCCAGCAGCCATCTAGCGGGAGGGCGTCGGGAGCAGTACTTC.

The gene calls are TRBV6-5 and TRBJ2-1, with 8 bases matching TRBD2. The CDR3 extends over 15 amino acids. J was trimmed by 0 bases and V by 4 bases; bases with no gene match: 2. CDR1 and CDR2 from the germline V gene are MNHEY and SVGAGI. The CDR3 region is CASSFLAGSYNEQFF. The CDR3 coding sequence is TGTGCCAGCAGTTTCCTAGCGGGCTCCTACAATGAGCAGTTCTTC.

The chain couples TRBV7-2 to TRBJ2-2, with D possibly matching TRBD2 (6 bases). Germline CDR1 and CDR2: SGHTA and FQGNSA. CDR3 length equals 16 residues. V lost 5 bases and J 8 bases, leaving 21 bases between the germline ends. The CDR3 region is CASSLSEAGSAGELFF. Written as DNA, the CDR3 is TGTGCCAGCAGCCTTTCGGAGGCGGGGTCCGCTGGGGAGCTGTTTTTT.

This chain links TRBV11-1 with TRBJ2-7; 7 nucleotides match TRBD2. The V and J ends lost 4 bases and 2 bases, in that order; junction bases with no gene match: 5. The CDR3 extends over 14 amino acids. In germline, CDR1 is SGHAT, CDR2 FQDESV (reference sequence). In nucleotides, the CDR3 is TGTGCCAGCAGCTCTTTGAGCGGGACCTACGAGCAGTACTTC. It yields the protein CASSSLSGTYEQYF.

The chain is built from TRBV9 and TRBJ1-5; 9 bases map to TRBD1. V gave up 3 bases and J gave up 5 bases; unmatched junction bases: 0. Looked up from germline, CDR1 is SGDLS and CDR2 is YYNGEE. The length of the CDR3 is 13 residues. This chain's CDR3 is CASSGQGDQPQHF. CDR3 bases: TGTGCCAGCAGCGGACAGGGGGATCAGCCCCAGCATTTT. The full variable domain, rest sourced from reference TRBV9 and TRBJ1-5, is DSGVTQTPKHLITATGQRVTLRCSPRSGDLSVYWYQQSLDQGLQFLIQYYNGEERAKGNILERFSAQQFPDLHSELNLSSLELGDSALYFCASSGQGDQPQHFGDGTRLSIL.

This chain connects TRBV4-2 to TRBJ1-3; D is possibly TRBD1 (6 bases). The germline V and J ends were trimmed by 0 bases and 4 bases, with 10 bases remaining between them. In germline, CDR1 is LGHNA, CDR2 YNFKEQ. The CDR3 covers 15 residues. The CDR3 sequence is CASSQDGTPGNTIYF. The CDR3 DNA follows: TGTGCCAGCAGCCAAGATGGGACACCGGGAAACACCATATATTTT.

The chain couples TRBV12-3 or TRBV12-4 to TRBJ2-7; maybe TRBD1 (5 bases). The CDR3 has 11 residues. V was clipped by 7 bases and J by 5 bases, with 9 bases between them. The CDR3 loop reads CASTGSDEQYF. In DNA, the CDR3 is TGTGCCAGCACAGGGTCCGACGAGCAGTACTTC.

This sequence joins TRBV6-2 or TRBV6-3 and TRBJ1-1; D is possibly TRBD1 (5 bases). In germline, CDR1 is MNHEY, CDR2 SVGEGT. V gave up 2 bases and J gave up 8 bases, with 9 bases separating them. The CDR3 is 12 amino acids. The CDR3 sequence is CASSYGAPEAFF. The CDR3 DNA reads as TGTGCCAGCAGTTACGGGGCACCCGAAGCTTTCTTT.

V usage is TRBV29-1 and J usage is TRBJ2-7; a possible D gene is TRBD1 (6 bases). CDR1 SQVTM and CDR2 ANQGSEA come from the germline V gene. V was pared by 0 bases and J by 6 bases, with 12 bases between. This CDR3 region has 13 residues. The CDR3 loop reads CSVEEGAGVEQYF. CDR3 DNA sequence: TGCAGCGTTGAAGAAGGGGCAGGGGTCGAGCAGTACTTC.

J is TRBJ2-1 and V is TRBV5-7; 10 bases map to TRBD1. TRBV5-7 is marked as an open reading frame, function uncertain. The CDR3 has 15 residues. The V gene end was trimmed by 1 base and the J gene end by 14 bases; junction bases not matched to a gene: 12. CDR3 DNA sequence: TGTGCCAGCAGCTTGCCTCTCCGGGACAGGGGATTCAAGTTCTTC. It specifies CASSLPLRDRGFKFF.

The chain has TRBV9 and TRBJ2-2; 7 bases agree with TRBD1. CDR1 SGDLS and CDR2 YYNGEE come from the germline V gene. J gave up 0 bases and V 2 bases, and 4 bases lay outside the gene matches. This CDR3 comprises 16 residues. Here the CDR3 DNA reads TGTGCCAGCAGCGTTCAGGGACAGACGAACACCGGGGAGCTGTTTTTT. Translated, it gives CASSVQGQTNTGELFF.